This TCR beta chain was identified in a study of control samples from healthy donors and cancer patients. Method: immunoSEQ multiplex PCR; TCRdb's copy keeps in-frame clones and lacks some. Among approximately 70,000 clones listed, roughly 87% were seen once. This clone was counted once. The receptor was isolated from a man between 60 and 75 years old with colorectal cancer. Specimen: PBMCs.

In DNA form, the CDR3 reads TGCAGTGCTGGTGGAGGCAGTAACTATGGCTACACCTTC. This sequence encodes CSAGGGSNYGYTF. The rearrangement uses TRBV20-1 and TRBJ1-2; D unclear. CDR3 size: 13 residues. Trimming removed 5 bases from V and 1 base from J, with 11 bases in between. Germline CDR1 reads DFQATT; CDR2 reads SNEGSKA (reference sequence).